Presented here are 7 T cell receptor beta chains from one specimen sequenced in a study of beta chain features in type 1 diabetes. Expressed TCRB transcripts were sequenced because the isolated RNA had all been reverse transcribed beforehand. Assay used: immunoSEQ multiplex PCR; TCRdb lists only in-frame clones, some missing. The sample includes just over 600,000 clones, roughly 16% of them seen just once. The source material was naive CD4+ T cells from blood. Every receptor here comes from a man aged 18 to 29 in good health.

This chain links TRBV19 with TRBJ2-7, with D possibly matching TRBD2 (5 bases). V was trimmed by 1 base and J by 7 bases, leaving 26 bases between them. CDR1 and CDR2 from the germline V gene are LNHDA and SQIVND (reference sequence). CDR3 size: 18 residues. As DNA, the CDR3 is TGTGCCAGTAGTATAGGAGAACGAATCGGGAAGCCCTCTCGGGAGCAGTACTTC. Its protein product is CASSIGERIGKPSREQYF.

This clone was seen a few times. The V and J genes are TRBV19 and TRBJ1-2; 8 positions match TRBD1. The CDR3 totals 13 residues. Germline assignment: CDR1 LNHDA and CDR2 SQIVND (reference sequence). The V and J ends lost 7 bases and 6 bases, in that order; junction bases with no gene match: 7. The CDR3 region has the DNA TGTGCCAGTACTGACAGGGGTGTTGATGGCTACACCTTC. Encoded protein: CASTDRGVDGYTF.

The rearrangement uses TRBV7-9 and TRBJ1-1; no clear D gene. CDR1 SEHNR and CDR2 FQNEAQ come from the germline V gene (reference sequence). CDR3 size: 13 residues. V was shortened by 0 bases and J by 6 bases, with 8 bases between the two germline ends. This chain's CDR3 is CASSLARRPEAFF. The CDR3 DNA follows: TGTGCCAGCAGCTTAGCGAGGCGGCCTGAAGCTTTCTTT.

V and J are TRBV7-2 and TRBJ2-7, with D tentatively TRBD1 or TRBD2 (5 bases each). The germline V and J ends were trimmed by 2 bases and 2 bases, with 10 bases remaining between them. Per germline, CDR1 SGHTA and CDR2 FQGNSA. The CDR3 length is 14 residues. The CDR3 protein is CASSLYRGPYEQYF. CDR3 DNA: TGTGCCAGCAGCTTATATCGGGGCCCCTACGAGCAGTACTTC.

The chain carries TRBV7-3 and TRBJ2-2; 8 positions match TRBD2. The CDR3 length is 16 residues. J was trimmed by 1 base and V by 4 bases; bases with no gene match: 5. The germline V gene has CDR1 SGHTA and CDR2 FQGTGA. The CDR3 loop is CASSSPAGGNTGELFF. The CDR3 DNA reads as TGTGCCAGCAGCTCTCCGGCGGGAGGGAACACCGGGGAGCTGTTTTTT.

This clone turned up a few times. The gene calls are TRBV4-1 and TRBJ2-6, with D uncertain. Germline V gene lookup returns CDR1 MGHRA and CDR2 YSYEKL. The CDR3 length is 15 residues. V lost 0 bases, J lost 2 bases, and 5 bases lay in between. CDR3 nucleotide sequence: TGCGCCAGCAGCCAAGAGGGGACTGGGGCCAACGTCCTGACTTTC. Translated, it gives CASSQEGTGANVLTF.

Comments on this clone: The same CDR3 also results from other DNA sequences found in this sample. The CDR3 reads CASSVSGTDTQYF. The CDR3 DNA reads TGTGCCAGCAGTGTTTCTGGCACAGATACGCAGTATTTT. The V call is TRBV25-1, the J call TRBJ2-3, with unresolved D. V was pared by 4 bases and J by 1 base, with 6 bases between. The CDR3 sequence is 13 residues long. Per germline, CDR1 MGHDK and CDR2 SYGVNS.